This T cell receptor (beta chain) was recovered during a study of T cell responses to AZD1222 COVID-19 vaccine. Produced via immunoSEQ multiplex PCR; TCRdb's table is partial and in-frame only. The table lists 95,000 to 150,000 clones, around 87% of them singletons. Remarks on this clone: Its matching antigen is unknown.

Study results and limitations: Baseline antibody screening turned up just five to seven seropositive AZD1222 recipients.

The CDR3 extends over 13 amino acids. Trimming left V 10 bases short and J 0 bases short, with 12 bases between. Germline V gene lookup returns CDR1 MNHEY and CDR2 SMNVEV (reference sequence). Source: peripheral blood, taken on day 0 of AZD1222 vaccination. The sequence was collected from an adult in good health. The rearrangement links TRBV27 to TRBJ1-2; D unresolved. CDR3 sequence (DNA): TGTGCCACCTGGGGTGGACCTAACTATGGCTACACCTTC. It yields the protein CATWGGPNYGYTF.